This TCR beta chain was captured by sequencing in a study of blood T cell repertoires in COVID-19. Across the study: Samples taken during acute and convalescent COVID-19 were collected in the United States, Italy and Spain.

There are 17 residues in the CDR3. The V segment lost 1 base and the J segment 3 bases; nucleotides outside the gene matches: 7. The germline CDR1 and CDR2 sequences are SGHVS and FNYEAQ. In the authors' workflow: Scientists estimated how many nucleated cells there were by amplifying reference gene primers. Repertoires were generated with immunoSEQ multiplex PCR, while TCRdb's copy carries only in-frame clones and drops some. D and trimming come from the DNA, and the V and J calls and clone size come from that table. This table has some 66,000 clones, approximately 90% appearing once. Sequencing was done on a sample of peripheral blood. This TCR came from a human donor with active COVID-19. The donor label of this sample is uncertain. The V call is TRBV7-6, the J call TRBJ2-1; 9 bases fit TRBD2. In DNA, the CDR3 is TGTGCCAGCAGCTTAGAAGTAGCGGGAGCCCTCTACAATGAGCAGTTCTTC. Its protein is CASSLEVAGALYNEQFF.